The 20 T cell receptor beta chains in this list originate from one sample, sequenced in a study of cytomegalovirus exposure and HLA in healthy donors (TCRdb year 2017). The library relied on the immunoSEQ multiplex PCR assay. A mixture of 60 forward primers for TCR Vbeta segments and 13 reverse primers for TCR Jbeta segments was used in the multiplex PCR. In its TCRdb copy, this immuneACCESS table keeps in-frame sequences only and misses some clones. Where compared with another copy, unresolved V genes explain less than half of these, and the others have no known cause. The sample contains about 100,000 clones, less than 85% of them found a single time. The ten top clones hold 13% to 15% of the sample. Sequenced input: PBMCs. These receptors were obtained from a woman aged 40 to 49 in good health and CMV-seropositive.

This chain links TRBV30 with TRBJ1-5; D not certain. Germline V gene lookup returns CDR1 GTSNPN and CDR2 SVGIG (reference sequence). There are 13 residues in the CDR3. V lost 0 bases and J lost 7, with 10 bases in between. The CDR3 bases are TGTGCCTGGAGTGTATCTCTTCGGCAGCCCCAGCATTTT. Amino acid sequence: CAWSVSLRQPQHF.

The chain is built from TRBV11-2 and TRBJ1-2; D might be TRBD1 (5 bases). This CDR3 is 14 amino acids long. Germline CDR1 is SGHAT and CDR2 is FQNNGV. The V and J ends lost 0 bases and 4 bases respectively, with 9 bases between them. In DNA, the CDR3 is TGTGCCAGCAGCTTAGATCGAGACAGCTATGGCTACACCTTC. As protein: CASSLDRDSYGYTF.

The chain carries TRBV5-6 and TRBJ2-1; possibly TRBD1 for D (5 bases). This CDR3 has 12 amino acids. Germline V gene sequence: CDR1 SGHDT, CDR2 YYEEEE. V lost 4 bases and J lost 8, with 10 bases in between. In nucleotides, the CDR3 is TGTGCCAGCAGCCGAGTGGGGCATGAGCAGTTCTTC. Translated, it gives CASSRVGHEQFF.

The sample holds a few counts of this clone. This chain links TRBV4-1 with TRBJ1-5, with 7 bases matching TRBD1. The CDR3 consists of 15 residues. From germline, CDR1 is MGHRA and CDR2 YSYEKL. V shed 4 bases, J shed 6 bases, and the junction held 9 bases outside the gene matches. CDR3 sequence: CASSREGTAAQPQHF. CDR3 in DNA: TGCGCCAGCAGCCGAGAGGGGACAGCGGCTCAGCCCCAGCATTTT.

V usage is TRBV5-4 and J usage is TRBJ2-5; a possible D gene is TRBD2 (6 bases). V was cut by 0 bases and J by 2 bases, with 14 bases left in between. Germline CDR1 is SGHNT and CDR2 is YYREEE (reference sequence). The CDR3 is 16 residues long. The CDR3 protein is CASSLGLVGGQETQYF. The CDR3 nucleotides are TGTGCCAGCAGCTTGGGACTAGTGGGGGGACAAGAGACCCAGTACTTC.

This chain connects TRBV5-5 to TRBJ1-1; D might be TRBD1 (5 bases). This CDR3 is 15 amino acids long. The germline V gene encodes CDR1 SGHKS and CDR2 YYEKEE (reference sequence). V dropped 2 bases and J dropped 5 bases, with 16 bases sitting between them. Here the CDR3 DNA reads TGTGCCAGCAGCTTCATCGGGGGGGGAGATACTGAAGCTTTCTTT. Translation gives CASSFIGGGDTEAFF.

The chain recombines TRBV18 with TRBJ1-5, with a tentative D call TRBD1 (5 bases). The CDR3 extends over 16 amino acids. The germline CDR1 and CDR2 sequences are KGHSH and LQKENI. The ends were cut back, 1 base at V and 2 bases at J, with 12 bases in the middle. The CDR3 DNA follows: TGTGCCAGCTCACCACAGGGGTCATGGGGCAATCAGCCCCAGCATTTT. Translating it yields CASSPQGSWGNQPQHF.

V and J are TRBV9 and TRBJ1-6; D is unclear. The CDR3 runs 15 residues. V was trimmed by 0 bases and J by 10 bases, leaving 14 bases between them. Per germline, CDR1 SGDLS and CDR2 YYNGEE. The CDR3 nucleotides read TGTGCCAGCAGCGTAGATGGGGATGCGGGGTCACCCCTCCACTTT. It specifies CASSVDGDAGSPLHF.

J is TRBJ1-2 and V is TRBV4-3; no clear D. The CDR3 runs 14 residues. Germline V CDR1 and CDR2: LGHNA, YSLEER. With 0 bases removed from V and 8 bases from J, the gap between germline ends came to 13 bases. The DNA for the CDR3 is TGCGCCAGCAGCCAAGATTGGGTCACGGGAGGCTACACCTTC. The encoded protein is CASSQDWVTGGYTF.

The chain recombines TRBV19 with TRBJ1-4, with unresolved D. This CDR3 is 14 amino acids long. With 9 bases removed from V and 1 base from J, the gap between germline ends came to 12 bases. From germline, CDR1 is LNHDA and CDR2 SQIVND (reference sequence). Written as DNA, the CDR3 is TGTGCCAGCAGGCGACAACTAACTAATGAAAAACTGTTTTTT. Amino acids: CASRRQLTNEKLFF.

The chain has TRBV7-9 and TRBJ1-6, with a possible D match to TRBD1 (6 bases). Trimming took 1 base from V and 7 from J, leaving 8 bases between them. In germline, CDR1 is SEHNR, CDR2 FQNEAQ (reference sequence). CDR3 length: 14 amino acids. CDR3 sequence (DNA): TGTGCCAGCAGCTTAGACCAGGGGAATTCACCCCTCCACTTT. It translates to CASSLDQGNSPLHF.

The chain recombines TRBV10-2 with TRBJ1-1; TRBD1 agrees at 7 bases. CDR3 length: 19 residues. V lost 4 bases and J lost 4; bases outside the gene matches: 21. Germline loops: CDR1 WSHSY, CDR2 SAAADI. CDR3 DNA sequence: TGCGCCAGCAGTGGAAGAAACCCGGGACAGCAGCTCCTGGGCACTGAAGCTTTCTTT. Amino acid sequence: CASSGRNPGQQLLGTEAFF.

This clone is a singleton in its sample. The V gene is TRBV7-9, the J gene TRBJ2-7; a weak D match, TRBD1 (5 bases). Per the germline V gene, CDR1 is SEHNR and CDR2 is FQNEAQ (reference sequence). The ends were cut back, 0 bases at V and 4 bases at J, with 16 bases in the middle. This CDR3 is built from 16 residues. The CDR3 sequence is CASSLANAGNKYEQYF. DNA for the CDR3: TGTGCCAGCAGCTTAGCCAACGCAGGGAACAAATACGAGCAGTACTTC. Full variable domain (remainder filled in from reference TRBV7-9 and TRBJ2-7): DTGVSQNPRHKITKRGQNVTFRCDPISEHNRLYWYRQTLGQGPEFLTYFQNEAQLEKSRLLSDRFSAERPKGSFSTLEIQRTEQGDSAMYLCASSLANAGNKYEQYFGPGTRLTVT.

This sequence joins TRBV7-3 and TRBJ2-1; perhaps TRBD2 as D (5 bases). CDR1 is SGHTA and CDR2 is FQGTGA in the germline V gene. The CDR3 is made up of 15 amino acids. V gave up 1 base and J gave up 6 bases, with 13 bases separating them. The DNA for the CDR3 is TGTGCCAGCAGCTTAATTTTGGCGCGGGCCAATGAGCAGTTCTTC. It translates to CASSLILARANEQFF.

This clone has a single count. The chain couples TRBV6-5 to TRBJ2-5; possible D gene TRBD1, 6 bases. The CDR3 contains 14 residues. Germline-derived CDR1 and CDR2 are MNHEY and SVGAGI. Trimming left V 4 bases short and J 7 bases short, with 16 bases between. The CDR3 DNA reads as TGTGCCAGCAGTTCACCGGGCCACAGGGTGACCCAGTACTTC. Encoded protein: CASSSPGHRVTQYF.

The rearrangement uses TRBV5-4 and TRBJ2-2, with TRBD1 matching over 8 bases. J was trimmed by 7 bases and V by 4 bases; bases with no gene match: 3. CDR1 and CDR2 from the germline V gene are SGHNT and YYREEE (reference sequence). This CDR3 region has 13 residues. The CDR3 DNA follows: TGTGCCAGCAGCATCACAGGGGGCGGGGAGCTGTTTTTT. As protein: CASSITGGGELFF. Full variable domain (outside the CDR3, taken from reference TRBV5-4 and TRBJ2-2): ETGVTQSPTHLIKTRGQQVTLRCSSQSGHNTVSWYQQALGQGPQFIFQYYREEENGRGNFPPRFSGLQFPNYSSELNVNALELDDSALYLCASSITGGGELFFGEGSRLTVL.

This sequence joins TRBV6-6 and TRBJ1-1; 10 bases are shared with TRBD1. The J segment lost 5 bases and the V segment lost 6 bases, leaving 6 bases of the junction unmatched. CDR3 length: 14 amino acids. Germline loops: CDR1 MNHNY, CDR2 SVGAGI (reference sequence). DNA of the CDR3: TGTGCCAGCAGGGAGACAGGGGGCTTGACTGAAGCTTTCTTT. Protein sequence: CASRETGGLTEAFF.

The chain is built from TRBV2 and TRBJ1-6, with TRBD1 matching over 7 bases. Germline V gene lookup returns CDR1 SNHLY and CDR2 FYNNEI. The CDR3 spans 14 residues. Losses at the gene ends were 5 bases for V and 7 bases for J; bases not matched to a gene: 5. CDR3 sequence reads: CASSLGTENSPLHF. Written as DNA, the CDR3 is TGTGCCAGCAGTTTGGGGACAGAAAATTCACCCCTCCACTTT.

Remarks on this clone: Other DNA variants within this sample encode the same CDR3. This chain connects TRBV2 to TRBJ1-1, with D possibly matching TRBD1 (6 bases). Per germline, CDR1 SNHLY and CDR2 FYNNEI. Trimming pared 3 bases from V and 3 bases from J, leaving 23 bases between. CDR3 length: 18 amino acids. In nucleotides, the CDR3 is TGTGCCAGCAGTGATTGGGGGCAGACCTCCCCGAGGGACACTGAAGCTTTCTTT. Translated: CASSDWGQTSPRDTEAFF.

On this clone: Other DNA sequences in the same sample also yield this CDR3. The chain links TRBV9 to TRBJ2-3; D call uncertain. Trimming removed 0 bases at V and 0 bases at J, with 8 bases between. Germline V lookup: CDR1 SGDLS, CDR2 YYNGEE. The CDR3 consists of 15 residues. The CDR3 DNA reads TGTGCCAGCAGCGTAGGTTCAGTTAGCACAGATACGCAGTATTTT. It encodes CASSVGSVSTDTQYF.